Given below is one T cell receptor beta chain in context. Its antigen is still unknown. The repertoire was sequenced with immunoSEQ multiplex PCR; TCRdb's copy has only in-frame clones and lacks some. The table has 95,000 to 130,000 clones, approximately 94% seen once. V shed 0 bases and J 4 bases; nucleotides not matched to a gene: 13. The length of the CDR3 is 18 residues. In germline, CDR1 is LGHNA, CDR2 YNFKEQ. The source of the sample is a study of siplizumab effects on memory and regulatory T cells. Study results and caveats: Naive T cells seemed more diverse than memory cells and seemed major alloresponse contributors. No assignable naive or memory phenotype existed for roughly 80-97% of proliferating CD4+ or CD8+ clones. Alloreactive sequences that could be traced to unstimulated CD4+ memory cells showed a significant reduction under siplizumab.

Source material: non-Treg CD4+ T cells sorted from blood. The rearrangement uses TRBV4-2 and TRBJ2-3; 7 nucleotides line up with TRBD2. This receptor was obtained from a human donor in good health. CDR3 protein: CASSQEARTRLVSDTQYF. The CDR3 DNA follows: TGTGCCAGCAGCCAAGAAGCTCGGACTAGATTAGTTTCAGATACGCAGTATTTT.